The rows below give T cell receptor beta chains drawn from one sample of a study of cytotoxic CD8 clonotypes in ibrutinib-treated CLL. Generated by immunoSEQ multiplex PCR, the TCRdb table keeps only in-frame clones and is missing some. The sample yields roughly 200,000 clones, roughly three quarters seen once. Sequencing used PBMCs, obtained after 12 months of ibrutinib treatment. The origin of the receptors is a human donor with chronic lymphocytic leukemia. Both conserved end residues are part of each CDR3. The order of the fields is V gene, D gene, J gene, clone size, CDR3 protein, CDR3 DNA. The D gene is left open where the match is weak. Rows may omit the clone size; those that give it use once, few, many or a size class.

>TRBV5-1|TRBD1|TRBJ1-2|NA
CASSLDRGYGYTF
TGCGCCAGCAGCCTAGACAGGGGTTATGGCTACACCTTC
>TRBV9|NA|TRBJ1-5|NA
CASSVGPDSNQPQHF
TGTGCCAGCAGCGTAGGGCCCGATAGCAATCAGCCCCAGCATTTT
>TRBV7-3|TRBD2|TRBJ2-7|NA
CASSSREGEYF
TGTGCCAGCAGCTCCAGGGAGGGCGAGTACTTC
>TRBV7-9|NA|TRBJ2-7|NA
CASSERRGLEQYF
TGTGCCAGCTCCGAACGGAGGGGGCTCGAGCAGTACTTC
>TRBV28|NA|TRBJ1-5|NA
CASSPPPGNQPQHF
TGTGCCAGCAGTCCCCCCCCTGGGAATCAGCCCCAGCATTTT
>TRBV9|TRBD2|TRBJ2-1|NA
CASSVGLAGYNEQFF
TGTGCCAGCAGCGTGGGACTAGCGGGCTACAATGAGCAGTTCTTC
>TRBV4-3|TRBD1|TRBJ2-7|NA
CASSRGQGAFEQYF
TGCGCCAGCAGCCGGGGGCAGGGGGCTTTCGAGCAGTACTTC
>TRBV18|NA|TRBJ1-1|NA
CASSPSGGRAEAFF
TGTGCCAGCTCACCCTCGGGGGGGAGAGCTGAAGCTTTCTTT
>TRBV27|NA|TRBJ1-2|NA
CASSSRWAGGYTF
TGTGCCAGCAGTTCCCGATGGGCAGGAGGCTACACCTTC
>TRBV5-8|NA|TRBJ2-3|NA
CASPCYPPCTDTQYF
TGTGCCAGCCCGTGTTACCCTCCTTGCACAGATACGCAGTATTTT
>TRBV19|TRBD1|TRBJ2-4|few
CASSRQGANIQYF
TGTGCCAGTAGTAGGCAGGGGGCGAACATTCAGTACTTC
>TRBV15|NA|TRBJ1-3|few
CATSRPQGLSGNTIYF
TGTGCCACCAGCAGGCCACAGGGCCTCTCTGGAAACACCATATATTTT
>TRBV2|NA|TRBJ2-7|NA
CASSEALGTTTRSSYEQYF
TGTGCCAGCAGTGAAGCTTTAGGGACAACTACCCGAAGCTCCTACGAGCAGTACTTC
>TRBV30|NA|TRBJ1-5|NA
CAWSRDTTGYSNQPQHF
TGTGCCTGGAGCCGGGACACCACGGGCTATAGCAATCAGCCCCAGCATTTT
>TRBV7-2|TRBD2|TRBJ2-7|NA
CASSLALAGYEQYF
TGTGCCAGCAGCTTAGCGCTAGCGGGATACGAGCAGTACTTC
>TRBV28|NA|TRBJ2-2|NA
CASKLQGRGGELFF
TGTGCCAGCAAATTACAGGGGAGGGGCGGGGAGCTGTTTTTT
>TRBV5-1|NA|TRBJ1-6|NA
CASSLDRYDSPLHF
TGCGCCAGCAGCTTGGACCGCTATGATTCACCCCTCCACTTT
>TRBV7-2|NA|TRBJ1-5|NA
CASSLDGGQPQHF
TGTGCCAGCAGCTTAGACGGGGGTCAGCCCCAGCATTTT
>TRBV4-3|NA|TRBJ2-1|NA
CASSQERIGDEQFF
TGCGCCAGCAGCCAAGAAAGGATAGGCGATGAGCAGTTCTTC
>TRBV4-3|TRBD2|TRBJ2-5|NA
CASSQGLAGGETQYF
TGCGCCAGCAGCCAAGGTCTAGCGGGAGGAGAGACCCAGTACTTC
>TRBV9|NA|TRBJ2-3|few
CASSVGQGTDTQYF
TGTGCCAGCAGCGTTGGGCAGGGCACAGATACGCAGTATTTT
>TRBV30|NA|TRBJ1-4|few
CAWSVLKGPNEKLFF
TGTGCCTGGAGTGTACTAAAGGGGCCCAATGAAAAACTGTTTTTT
>TRBV5-6|NA|TRBJ2-5|NA
CASSWLGETQYF
TGTGCCAGCAGCTGGCTGGGGGAGACCCAGTACTTC
>TRBV7-2|NA|TRBJ1-3|few
CASSWGPNTIYF
TGTGCCAGCAGCTGGGGCCCTAACACCATATATTTT